The sample holds one count of the clone carrying this T cell receptor beta chain. Germline V gene sequence: CDR1 LNHDA, CDR2 SQIVND (reference sequence). The CDR3 has 14 amino acids. Trimming removed 5 bases at V and 3 bases at J, with 13 bases between. The data were taken from a study of blood T cell repertoires in COVID-19. As originally analysed: It was from reference gene primer amplification that nucleated cell counts were estimated. Clones were sequenced by immunoSEQ multiplex PCR, and TCRdb holds only the in-frame ones, with some missing. V, J and clone size reflect that table, while D and trimming were determined from the DNA. This sample has under 35,000 clones, with 75% to 90% found just once.

Sample: peripheral blood. The TCR was taken from a man in his 60s with active COVID-19. The chain uses TRBV19 and TRBJ1-1; TRBD1 might be the D (6 bases). DNA for the CDR3: TGTGCCAGTAGTGAATGGACAGAGCACACTGAAGCTTTCTTT. Translated, it gives CASSEWTEHTEAFF.